The 3 T cell receptor beta chains below were found in one sample sequenced in a study of siplizumab effects on memory and regulatory T cells. Measured with immunoSEQ multiplex PCR; TCRdb has only the in-frame clones, and not every one. This sample carries over 80,000 clones, about 94% of them seen once, and the ten largest clones take approximately 1.5%. Sequencing was performed on non-Treg CD4+ T cells sorted from blood. These receptors were taken from a human donor in good health.

The chain couples TRBV7-9 to TRBJ2-7, with D maybe TRBD2 (6 bases). The V and J ends lost 7 bases and 0 bases respectively, with 10 bases between them. The CDR3 spans 13 residues. Looked up from germline, CDR1 is SEHNR and CDR2 is FQNEAQ (reference sequence). The CDR3 nucleotides are TGTGCCAGCACGGGAGACCTCTCCTACGAGCAGTACTTC. It translates to CASTGDLSYEQYF.

V gene TRBV6-5 combines with J gene TRBJ1-4, with D unresolved. V was pared by 2 bases and J by 5 bases, with 12 bases between. Per germline, CDR1 MNHEY and CDR2 SVGAGI. The CDR3 consists of 15 residues. Written as DNA, the CDR3 is TGTGCCAGCAGTTACAGGTCAGGAGCGAATGAAAAACTGTTTTTT. Amino acids: CASSYRSGANEKLFF.

The genes are TRBV10-3 and TRBJ1-5; the D is unclear. CDR1 is ENHRY, CDR2 SYGVKD, per germline. V lost 5 bases and J lost 4, with 6 bases in between. The CDR3 runs 12 residues. CDR3 nucleotides: TGTGCCATCAGTTCCCCTAATCAGCCCCAGCATTTT. The encoded protein is CAISSPNQPQHF.